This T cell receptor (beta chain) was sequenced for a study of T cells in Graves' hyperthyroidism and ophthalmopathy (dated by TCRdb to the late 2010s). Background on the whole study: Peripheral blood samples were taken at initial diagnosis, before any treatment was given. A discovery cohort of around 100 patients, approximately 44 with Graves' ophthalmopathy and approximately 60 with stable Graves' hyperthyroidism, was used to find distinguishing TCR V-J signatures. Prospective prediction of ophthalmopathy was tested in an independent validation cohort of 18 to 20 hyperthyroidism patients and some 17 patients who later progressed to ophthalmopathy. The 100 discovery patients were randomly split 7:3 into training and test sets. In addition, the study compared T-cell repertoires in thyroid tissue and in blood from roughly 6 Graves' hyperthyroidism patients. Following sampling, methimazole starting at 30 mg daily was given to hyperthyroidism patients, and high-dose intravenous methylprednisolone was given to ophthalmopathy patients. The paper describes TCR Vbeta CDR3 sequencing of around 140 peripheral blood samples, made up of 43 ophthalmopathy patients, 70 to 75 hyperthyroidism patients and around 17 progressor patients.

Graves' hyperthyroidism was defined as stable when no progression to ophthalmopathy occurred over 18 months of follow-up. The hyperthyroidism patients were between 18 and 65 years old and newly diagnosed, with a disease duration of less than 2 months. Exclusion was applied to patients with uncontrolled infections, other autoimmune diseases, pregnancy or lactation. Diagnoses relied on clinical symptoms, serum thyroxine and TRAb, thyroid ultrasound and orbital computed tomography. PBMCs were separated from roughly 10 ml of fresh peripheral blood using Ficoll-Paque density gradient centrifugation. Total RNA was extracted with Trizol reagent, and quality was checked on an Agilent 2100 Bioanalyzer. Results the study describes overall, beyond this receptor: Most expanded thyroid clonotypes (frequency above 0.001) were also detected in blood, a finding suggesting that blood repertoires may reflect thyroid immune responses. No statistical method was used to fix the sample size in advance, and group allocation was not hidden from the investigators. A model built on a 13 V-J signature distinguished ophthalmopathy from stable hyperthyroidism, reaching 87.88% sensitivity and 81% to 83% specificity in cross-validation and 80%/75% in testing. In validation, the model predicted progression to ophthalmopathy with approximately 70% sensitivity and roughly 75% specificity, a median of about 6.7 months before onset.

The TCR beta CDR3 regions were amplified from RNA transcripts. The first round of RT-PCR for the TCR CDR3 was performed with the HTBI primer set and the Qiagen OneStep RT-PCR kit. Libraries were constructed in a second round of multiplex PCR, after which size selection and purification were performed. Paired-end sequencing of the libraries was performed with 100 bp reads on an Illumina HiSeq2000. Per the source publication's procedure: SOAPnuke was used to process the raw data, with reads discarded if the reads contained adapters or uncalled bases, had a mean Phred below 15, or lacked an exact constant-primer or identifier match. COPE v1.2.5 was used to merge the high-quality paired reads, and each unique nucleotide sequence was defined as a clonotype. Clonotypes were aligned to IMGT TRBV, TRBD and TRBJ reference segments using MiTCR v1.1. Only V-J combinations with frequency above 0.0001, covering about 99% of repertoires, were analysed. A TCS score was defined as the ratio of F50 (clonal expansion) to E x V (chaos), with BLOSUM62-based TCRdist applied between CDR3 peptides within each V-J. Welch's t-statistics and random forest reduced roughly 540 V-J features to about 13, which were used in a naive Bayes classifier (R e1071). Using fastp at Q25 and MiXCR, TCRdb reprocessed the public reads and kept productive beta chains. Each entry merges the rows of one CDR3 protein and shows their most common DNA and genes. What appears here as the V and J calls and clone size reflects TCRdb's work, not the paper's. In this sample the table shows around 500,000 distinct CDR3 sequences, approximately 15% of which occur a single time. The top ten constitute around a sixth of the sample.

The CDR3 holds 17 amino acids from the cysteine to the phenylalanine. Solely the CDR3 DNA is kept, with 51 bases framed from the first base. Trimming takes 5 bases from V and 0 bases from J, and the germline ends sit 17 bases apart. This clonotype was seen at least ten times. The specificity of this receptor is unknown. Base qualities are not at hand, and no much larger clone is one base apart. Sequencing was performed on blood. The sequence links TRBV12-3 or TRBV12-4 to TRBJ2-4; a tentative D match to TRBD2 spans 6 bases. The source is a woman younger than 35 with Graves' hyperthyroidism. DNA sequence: TGTGCCAGCAGTCCACCGGGACTCCTTCTAGCCAAAAACATTCAGTACTTC. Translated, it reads CASSPPGLLLAKNIQYF.